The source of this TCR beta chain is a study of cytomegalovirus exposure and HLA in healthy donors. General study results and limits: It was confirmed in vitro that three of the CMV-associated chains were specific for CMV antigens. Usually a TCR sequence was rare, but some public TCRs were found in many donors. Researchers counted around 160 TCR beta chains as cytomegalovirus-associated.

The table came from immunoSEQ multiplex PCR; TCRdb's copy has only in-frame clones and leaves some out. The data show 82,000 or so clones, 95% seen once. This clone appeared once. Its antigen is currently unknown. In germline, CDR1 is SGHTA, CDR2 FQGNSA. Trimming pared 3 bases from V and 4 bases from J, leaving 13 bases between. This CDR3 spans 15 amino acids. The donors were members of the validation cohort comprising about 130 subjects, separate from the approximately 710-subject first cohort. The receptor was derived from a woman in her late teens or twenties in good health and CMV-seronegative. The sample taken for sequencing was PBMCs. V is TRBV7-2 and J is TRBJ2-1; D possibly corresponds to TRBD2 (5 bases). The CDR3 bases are TGTGCCAGCAGCTTTAGACCGGGGATGTACAATGAGCAGTTCTTC. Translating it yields CASSFRPGMYNEQFF.